Listed below are T cell receptor beta chains from one sample, sequenced in a study of OX40 agonist ivuxolimab in advanced cancers. Measured with immunoSEQ multiplex PCR; TCRdb has only the in-frame clones, and not every one. The sample lists about 61,000 clones, over 80% occurring once. This specimen consisted of CD4+ or CD8+ T cells sorted from blood, obtained in a trial of the OX40 agonist ivuxolimab. Receptors originate from an adult with an advanced solid tumor such as melanoma, head and neck, liver or kidney cancer. Both conserved end residues are part of each CDR3. A D gene is named only where the DNA matches it firmly. Clone sizes are given selectively: once, few, many, or a class where the clone is expanded.

>TRBV19|.|TRBJ2-7|.
TGTGCCAGTAGTATAGATCTGGAGGGCCACGAGCAGTACTTC
CASSIDLEGHEQYF
>TRBV10-2|.|TRBJ2-1|.
TGCGCCAGCAGTGGGCCCCCTCTCAATGAGCAGTTCTTC
CASSGPPLNEQFF
>TRBV27|.|TRBJ1-5|.
TGTGCCAGCAGTCCGGGGCCGGGGAGCAATCAGCCCCAGCATTTT
CASSPGPGSNQPQHF
>TRBV4-1|.|TRBJ2-1|.
TGCGCCAGCAGCCAAGATAGGTTAATCTCCTACAATGAGCAGTTCTTC
CASSQDRLISYNEQFF
>TRBV2|.|TRBJ2-1|.
TGTGCCAGCAGTGAGAGCCGAGCACCCTACAATGAGCAGTTCTTC
CASSESRAPYNEQFF
>TRBV6-6|once|TRBJ1-1|.
TGTGCCAGCAGTTATGGCGGGATTCAAGCTTTCTTT
CASSYGGIQAFF
>TRBV7-9|once|TRBJ2-3|TRBD2
TGTGCCAGCAGCTTAGGACTAGCGGGTTTCACAGATACGCAGTATTTT
CASSLGLAGFTDTQYF
>TRBV15|.|TRBJ2-7|.
TGTGCCACCACCAAGTCCCAGGGGACCCACGAGCAGTACTTC
CATTKSQGTHEQYF
>TRBV7-9|.|TRBJ1-1|.
TGTGCCAGCAGCTTAGTTACACCAGGAGCTTTCTTT
CASSLVTPGAFF
>TRBV4-2|.|TRBJ2-1|.
TGTGCCAGCAGCCCGAGGGACCGCCACAATGAGCAGTTCTTC
CASSPRDRHNEQFF
>TRBV10-3|.|TRBJ1-1|.
TGTGCCATCAGTGACGGTCAGAACACTGAAGCTTTCTTT
CAISDGQNTEAFF
>TRBV7-9|.|TRBJ2-5|.
TGTGCCAGCAGCTTGACGAGTTGGGAGACCCAGTACTTC
CASSLTSWETQYF
>TRBV27|.|TRBJ2-7|TRBD2
TGTGCCAGCAGTTTATTACTAGCGGGGGGTCCATCCTACGAGCAGTACTTC
CASSLLLAGGPSYEQYF
>TRBV27|few|TRBJ1-5|.
TGTGCCAGCGGGGAAGGGTGGAGCAATCAGCCCCAGCATTTT
CASGEGWSNQPQHF
>TRBV10-1|.|TRBJ2-3|TRBD2
TGCGCCAGCAGTGATTTTCCTAGCGGGAGGGGAGATACGCAGTATTTT
CASSDFPSGRGDTQYF
>TRBV6-5|.|TRBJ2-7|.
TGTGCCAGCAGTTATTATCGGGGACGGTCGACCTACGAGCAGTACTTC
CASSYYRGRSTYEQYF
>TRBV2|.|TRBJ1-5|.
TGTGCCAGCGAATCAGAGGGATGGCAGCCCCAGCATTTT
CASESEGWQPQHF
>TRBV19|.|TRBJ2-7|.
TGTGCCAGTAGTAAACGGCCTCCAGGGGGGTACGAGCAGTACTTC
CASSKRPPGGYEQYF
>TRBV28|.|TRBJ2-7|.
TGTGCCAGCAGTTTCGGATACGAGCAGTACTTC
CASSFGYEQYF
>TRBV7-3|.|TRBJ2-1|TRBD2
TGTGCCAGCAGCTTATGGGTAGCGGGAGCCTACAATGAGCAGTTCTTC
CASSLWVAGAYNEQFF
>TRBV11-2|.|TRBJ1-3|.
TGTGCCAGCAGCCCGGATACTGCTGGAAACACCATATATTTT
CASSPDTAGNTIYF
>TRBV6-5|.|TRBJ2-1|TRBD1
TGTGCCAGCAGTTACGCGACAGGGATCAATGAGCAGTTCTTC
CASSYATGINEQFF
>TRBV4-1|.|TRBJ2-1|.
TGCGCCAGCAGCCAAGCTATAGGAGACATTTATGAGCAGTTCTTC
CASSQAIGDIYEQFF
>TRBV25-1|.|TRBJ2-1|.
TGTGCCAGCAGTGCCTCTTACCGGGACGGAATTGAAAATGAGCAGTTCTTC
CASSASYRDGIENEQFF
>TRBV7-3|.|TRBJ2-1|TRBD2
TGTGCCAGCAGCTTAGCGGGAGGTCCCTACAATGAGCAGTTCTTC
CASSLAGGPYNEQFF
>TRBV2|.|TRBJ2-5|TRBD1
TGTGCTAGCAGTGAAGGACAGGGGGCGCCCCCCGGGGAGACCCAGTACTTC
CASSEGQGAPPGETQYF
>TRBV28|.|TRBJ1-3|.
TGTGCCAGCAGTTTAGGTCAGGGCTCTGGAAACACCATATATTTT
CASSLGQGSGNTIYF
>TRBV4-1|.|TRBJ2-1|TRBD1
TGCGCCAGCAGCCAACGACAGGGGGGCTACAATGAGCAGTTCTTC
CASSQRQGGYNEQFF
>TRBV6-5|.|TRBJ2-7|TRBD1
TGTGCCAGCAGTTGGGGGGACAGGGAGTACGAGCAGTACTTC
CASSWGDREYEQYF
>TRBV7-8|once|TRBJ1-5|.
TGTGCCAGCAGCTCTTTTAATCAGCCCCAGCATTTT
CASSSFNQPQHF
>TRBV7-8|.|TRBJ2-7|TRBD1
TGTGCCAGCAGCTTAGTCGCCGCGGGACAGGGTTACGAGCAGTACTTC
CASSLVAAGQGYEQYF
>TRBV9|.|TRBJ1-2|.
TGTGCCAGCACTCGGGACTTCGGTGGCTACACCTTC
CASTRDFGGYTF
>TRBV19|.|TRBJ1-2|TRBD1
TGTGCCAGTAAAGTGGAGGACAGGGGGCGCGATCGTAATGGCTACACCTTC
CASKVEDRGRDRNGYTF
>TRBV4-1|.|TRBJ2-6|.
TGCGCCAGCAGCCAAGATACTGGGGCCAACGTCCTGACTTTC
CASSQDTGANVLTF
>TRBV28|.|TRBJ1-3|.
TGTGCCAGCAGTCCGGCCGGCTCTGGAAACACCATATATTTT
CASSPAGSGNTIYF
>TRBV5-4|few|TRBJ2-3|.
TGTGCCAGCAGCCACCAAAGGCTAGCTCCCACAGATACGCAGTATTTT
CASSHQRLAPTDTQYF
>TRBV6-6|.|TRBJ1-5|TRBD1
TGTGCCAGCAGTTACCTTGGGACAGGAAGCAATCAGCCCCAGCATTTT
CASSYLGTGSNQPQHF
>TRBV5-4|.|TRBJ2-5|.
TGTGCCAGCAGCTTGGCCATCCAAGAGACCCAGTACTTC
CASSLAIQETQYF
>TRBV27|.|TRBJ1-5|.
TGTGCCAGCAGCCTAGAAGGGTTCAATCAGCCCCAGCATTTT
CASSLEGFNQPQHF
>TRBV19|.|TRBJ1-5|.
TGTGCCAGTAGTATCCGGGACACCAATCAGCCCCAGCATTTT
CASSIRDTNQPQHF
>TRBV7-9|.|TRBJ2-1|.
TGTGCCAGCAGCCCGACAGGTTATGAGCAGTTCTTC
CASSPTGYEQFF
>TRBV2|.|TRBJ2-5|TRBD2
TGTGCCAGCAGTGTTAGCGGGGAGACCCAGTACTTC
CASSVSGETQYF
>TRBV6-1|once|TRBJ2-3|.
TGTGCCAGCAACCTTTTCGGTTCAGATACGCAGTATTTT
CASNLFGSDTQYF
>TRBV27|.|TRBJ2-1|TRBD2
TGTGCCAGCAGTTTCTTAGCGGGGAGCTCCTACAATGAGCAGTTCTTC
CASSFLAGSSYNEQFF
>TRBV5-6|.|TRBJ1-2|.
TGTGCCAGCAGCCCCGGGTCGGGACTCCATGGCTACACCTTC
CASSPGSGLHGYTF
>TRBV10-3|.|TRBJ1-5|TRBD1
TGTGCCATCAGTGAGACCCGGGACAGGGGCGGCAATCAGCCCCAGCATTTT
CAISETRDRGGNQPQHF
>TRBV4-2|once|TRBJ1-1|.
TGTGCCAGCAGCCAAGATCCTACCTTGGGACTCTTTCAGAACACTGAAGCTTTCTTT
CASSQDPTLGLFQNTEAFF
>TRBV28|.|TRBJ2-1|TRBD2
TGTGCCAGCAGTTTTGAGCTAGCGGGGGCCTTTGAGCAGTTCTTC
CASSFELAGAFEQFF
>TRBV7-8|.|TRBJ2-1|TRBD2
TGTGCCAGCAGCTTAGCTGCGGGAGGGCTCTTTAATGAGCAGTTCTTC
CASSLAAGGLFNEQFF
>TRBV4-2|.|TRBJ1-6|.
TGTGCCAGCAGCCAAGTGGCAGGCCTCGGGAATTCACCCCTCCACTTT
CASSQVAGLGNSPLHF
>TRBV7-8|.|TRBJ1-5|.
TGTGCCAGCAGCTTAGGGGCCGGGTGGAACAATCAGCCCCAGCATTTT
CASSLGAGWNNQPQHF
>TRBV28|.|TRBJ1-1|TRBD1
TGTGCCAGCAGTTCGAAAGCTACGACAGGGATCACTGAAGCTTTCTTT
CASSSKATTGITEAFF
>TRBV6-5|.|TRBJ1-1|.
TGTGCCAGCAGTTACTTGGGGGGGAACACTGAAGCTTTCTTT
CASSYLGGNTEAFF
>TRBV19|.|TRBJ1-5|.
TGTGCCAGTGACGAATTTGGCAGGGTGTTCAATCAGCCCCAGCATTTT
CASDEFGRVFNQPQHF
>TRBV5-6|.|TRBJ2-3|.
TGTGCCAGCAGCTGGGGGCCCAGGGAAACAGATACGCAGTATTTT
CASSWGPRETDTQYF
>TRBV6-6|.|TRBJ2-1|.
TGTGCCAGCAGTTTAGTCTACAATGAGCAGTTCTTC
CASSLVYNEQFF
>TRBV29-1|once|TRBJ2-5|.
TGCAGCGTTGTTCAAGGACTGGGAGAGACCCAGTACTTC
CSVVQGLGETQYF
>TRBV6-5|.|TRBJ2-2|.
TGTGCCAGCAGTTACAACGTGGGGGTAGCTGGGGAGCTGTTTTTT
CASSYNVGVAGELFF
>TRBV9|.|TRBJ1-6|.
TGTGCCAGCAGCGTAGAGGGCAGGGGAGATTCACCCCTCCACTTT
CASSVEGRGDSPLHF
>TRBV27|.|TRBJ1-1|.
TGTGCCAGCAGTTTCGCGTCGTCTCATGAAGCTTTCTTT
CASSFASSHEAFF